The present T cell receptor beta chain was sequenced within a study of T cells after yellow fever vaccination. Study observations and caveats: Repertoires sorted by FACS could include abundant clonotypes that are contaminants from the bulk population. Reappearance after the booster was seen for most primary-vaccination clones, at around 95% CD4 and about 90% CD8. The secondary response peaked faster, at day 5 versus 15, but was weaker.

This clonotype was counted only a few times. Its antigen remains unidentified. The study made its TCR cDNA through 5'RACE template switching. That step introduced a universal primer site along with UMIs. TCRdb fed the 5' RACE reads into MiXCR, producing one record per CDR3 protein. The sample lists about 320,000 distinct CDR3 sequences, approximately 4% occurring once. Sequencing used PBMCs, obtained 15 days after the yellow fever booster vaccination. The TCR was taken from a man younger than 35 who received the YFV17D yellow fever vaccine.

The CDR3 loop is CAAKVPNTGELFF. In DNA form, the CDR3 reads TGTGCCGCGAAAGTCCCGAACACCGGGGAGCTGTTTTTT. This chain uses TRBV6-1 with TRBJ2-2; D remains ambiguous. The germline V gene encodes CDR1 MNHNS and CDR2 SASEGT. Deletions cut 11 bases from V and 0 bases from J, with 10 bases between. The CDR3 consists of 13 residues.